These 25 T cell receptor beta chains were all obtained from the same sample, sequenced in a study of neurological immune-mediated disorders. TCRdb re-derived calls from the 5' RACE reads in MiXCR, one entry per CDR3 protein. The data hold roughly 47,000 distinct CDR3 sequences, with less than 5% observed a single time. Sequences were obtained from PBMCs. Source of these receptors: a woman aged 55-75 years with multiple sclerosis.

This clonotype was found many times. This chain uses TRBV5-1 with TRBJ2-1; D might be TRBD2 (6 bases). The V end lost 5 bases, the J end lost 9 bases, and 15 bases lay between the germline ends. The CDR3 has 13 amino acids. The germline gives CDR1 SGHRS, CDR2 YFSETQ. The CDR3 spells CASSPEPGLEQFF. The CDR3, as DNA: TGCGCCAGCAGTCCTGAACCGGGACTTGAGCAGTTCTTC.

In its sample, this clonotype was seen many times. This rearrangement joins TRBV9 to TRBJ2-5; D gene ambiguous. The length of the CDR3 is 14 residues. From germline, CDR1 is SGDLS and CDR2 YYNGEE. Trimming took 0 bases from V and 4 from J, leaving 10 bases between them. The CDR3 bases are TGTGCCAGCAGCGTAGGCACAGTCGGAGAGACCCAGTACTTC. It specifies CASSVGTVGETQYF.

The chain recombines TRBV4-3 with TRBJ1-2; D not resolved. Germline CDR1 LGHNA, CDR2 YSLEER. Trimming shortened V by 0 bases and J by 8 bases, and 16 bases separated the two germline ends. The CDR3 is made up of 15 amino acids. CDR3 residues: CASSQDLNSLWGYTF. CDR3 DNA sequence: TGCGCCAGCAGCCAAGATTTAAACAGCCTATGGGGCTACACCTTC.

J is TRBJ1-6 and V is TRBV20-1; no clear D gene. There are 15 residues in the CDR3. CDR1 and CDR2 (germline): DFQATT, SNEGSKA (reference sequence). With 5 bases removed from V and 0 bases from J, the gap between germline ends came to 11 bases. The CDR3 DNA reads TGCAGTGCTCATACTCGGGGCTCCTATAATTCACCCCTCCACTTT. This gives the protein CSAHTRGSYNSPLHF.

This clonotype has a count of ten or more. This chain uses TRBV5-1 with TRBJ1-2; D remains unclear. Looked up from germline, CDR1 is SGHRS and CDR2 is YFSETQ. Trimming cost V 5 bases and J 4 bases, with 15 bases left between them. The CDR3 consists of 14 residues. CDR3 bases: TGCGCCAGCAGGCCCCAAACCGGGAGCTATGGCTACACCTTC. This translates into CASRPQTGSYGYTF.

This clonotype was seen ten or more times. The chain links TRBV4-3 to TRBJ2-3, with 7 bases lining up with TRBD2. With 4 bases clipped from V and 1 base from J, the junction kept 8 bases outside the gene matches. CDR1 is LGHNA, CDR2 YSLEER, per germline. The CDR3 contains 16 residues. The CDR3 DNA is TGCGCCAGCAGCCCGGGACTATTAGCTGGCACAGATACGCAGTATTTT. It is translated as CASSPGLLAGTDTQYF.

Here the CDR3 reads CASRPHVNTEAFF. CDR3 bases: TGTGCCAGCAGACCCCACGTGAACACTGAAGCTTTCTTT. The genes are TRBV2 and TRBJ1-1; D is undetermined. Trimming pared 6 bases from V and 0 bases from J, leaving 8 bases between. Germline V CDR1 and CDR2: SNHLY, FYNNEI. CDR3 size: 13 residues. Complete variable domain (other parts from reference TRBV2 and TRBJ1-1): EPEVTQTPSHQVTQMGQEVILRCVPISNHLYFYWYRQILGQKVEFLVSFYNNEISEKSEIFDDQFSVERPDGSNFTLKIRSTKLEDSAMYFCASRPHVNTEAFFGQGTRLTVV.

This clonotype was seen many times. This chain connects TRBV12-3 or TRBV12-4 to TRBJ2-2; a weak D match, TRBD2 (5 bases). Trimming cost V 6 bases and J 5 bases, with 16 bases left between them. The CDR3 runs to 15 residues. The CDR3 DNA is TGTGCCAGCAGATTTAGGTCGCGGGCGACCGGGGAGCTGTTTTTT. This encodes CASRFRSRATGELFF.

The V call is TRBV7-7, the J call TRBJ2-3; D gene uncertain. The ends were cut back, 1 base at V and 3 bases at J, with 5 bases in the middle. The CDR3 runs 13 residues. Germline V gene lookup returns CDR1 SSHAT and CDR2 FNYEAQ (reference sequence). The CDR3 spells CASSLGATDTQYF. DNA of the CDR3: TGTGCCAGCAGCTTAGGGGCGACAGATACGCAGTATTTT.

This clonotype was counted ten times or more. This rearrangement joins TRBV21-1 to TRBJ1-2. TRBV21-1 is listed as a pseudogene. CDR3 length equals 10 residues. The CDR3 loop is CASSKELESF. For the CDR3, the DNA is TGTGCCAGCAGCAAAGAACTGGAGAGCTTC.

This clonotype appeared many times. V usage is TRBV4-3 and J usage is TRBJ2-3; 8 bases align to TRBD1. V lost 0 bases and J lost 4; bases outside the gene matches: 12. There are 18 residues in the CDR3. CDR1 LGHNA and CDR2 YSLEER come from the germline V gene. CDR3 coding DNA: TGCGCCAGCAGCCAAGAACCAGGGGGCGAGGGGTATCCAGATACGCAGTATTTT. This codes for CASSQEPGGEGYPDTQYF.

This clonotype has ten or more counts. The chain uses TRBV9 and TRBJ1-5, with 10 bases that match TRBD1. Germline V CDR1 and CDR2: SGDLS, YYNGEE. The J segment lost 7 bases and the V segment lost 4 bases, leaving 5 bases of the junction unmatched. The CDR3 spans 14 residues. The DNA for the CDR3 is TGTGCCAGCAGCAAGACAGGGGGCGGACAGCCCCAGCATTTT. Its translation is CASSKTGGGQPQHF.

The sample holds many counts of this clonotype. The chain couples TRBV5-1 to TRBJ2-2; D is uncertain. Trimming shortened V by 4 bases and J by 0 bases, and 10 bases separated the two germline ends. The germline CDR1 and CDR2 sequences are SGHRS and YFSETQ. The CDR3 runs 15 residues. The CDR3 nucleotides are TGCGCCAGCAGCCTGGACGGACCGAACACCGGGGAGCTGTTTTTT. Its protein product is CASSLDGPNTGELFF.

The chain combines TRBV9 with TRBJ2-7, with TRBD1 matching 7 bases. Germline values: CDR1 SGDLS, CDR2 YYNGEE. With V trimmed by 4 bases and J by 2 bases, 12 bases remained unmatched. The CDR3 has 16 amino acids. The chain's CDR3 is CASSQVTGQPPYEQYF. CDR3 nucleotides: TGTGCCAGCAGCCAAGTCACGGGACAGCCACCCTACGAGCAGTACTTC.

V usage is TRBV20-1 and J usage is TRBJ2-3; no reliable D call. Germline V gene sequence: CDR1 DFQATT, CDR2 SNEGSKA (reference sequence). Trimming shortened V by 6 bases and J by 4 bases, and 14 bases separated the two germline ends. The CDR3 length is 13 residues. CDR3 sequence: CSALPASPDTQYF. For the CDR3, the DNA is TGCAGTGCCCTGCCCGCGTCCCCAGATACGCAGTATTTT.

This clonotype was counted between two and nine times. The chain links TRBV10-2 to TRBJ2-5, with 7 bases aligning to TRBD1. The CDR3 has 13 residues. Per the germline V gene, CDR1 is WSHSY and CDR2 is SAAADI. V lost 10 bases, J lost 4 bases, and 9 bases stayed unmatched. The CDR3 loop is CATVRGRGETQYF. The CDR3 DNA is TGCGCCACCGTAAGGGGGCGAGGAGAGACCCAGTACTTC.

The V and J genes are TRBV3-1 and TRBJ1-6; 9 bases fit TRBD1. CDR3 length equals 17 residues. The J segment lost 5 bases and the V segment lost 4 bases, leaving 9 bases of the junction unmatched. From germline, CDR1 is LGHDT and CDR2 YNNKEL (reference sequence). The DNA of the CDR3 is TGTGCCAGCAGCCGGCGAAACAGGGGGCAGGATAATTCACCCCTCCACTTT. Protein product: CASSRRNRGQDNSPLHF.

This clonotype was seen a few times. CDR3 loop: CASNRGPGNTIYF. The CDR3 nucleotides are TGTGCCAGCAACAGGGGGCCAGGAAACACCATATATTTT. The rearrangement links TRBV7-2 to TRBJ1-3; TRBD1 agrees at 9 bases. The CDR3 length is 13 residues. V lost 7 bases, J lost 4 bases, and 2 bases stayed unmatched. Germline assignment: CDR1 SGHTA and CDR2 FQGNSA.

This clonotype was counted at least ten times. V is TRBV15 and J is TRBJ1-1; D is perhaps TRBD1 (6 bases). The CDR3 is 14 amino acids. Germline V gene data show CDR1 as LNHNV and CDR2 as YYDKDF (reference sequence). The V end was cut by 0 bases, the J end by 5 bases, with 10 bases between. The DNA of the CDR3 is TGTGCCACCAGCAGAGAGCGGGGGCAAACTGAAGCTTTCTTT. This sequence encodes CATSRERGQTEAFF.

This clonotype came up many times. The rearrangement uses TRBV20-1 and TRBJ2-1, with 8 positions matching TRBD1. Germline values: CDR1 DFQATT, CDR2 SNEGSKA (reference sequence). The CDR3 totals 14 residues. Trimming removed 4 bases from V and 10 bases from J; junction bases left unmatched: 12. The CDR3 sequence is CSAIPLTGAGEQFF. The CDR3 DNA reads TGCAGTGCTATACCCTTGACAGGGGCGGGAGAGCAGTTCTTC.

This clonotype occurred a few times. The gene calls are TRBV12-3 or TRBV12-4 and TRBJ2-2; D might be TRBD2 (7 bases). The CDR3 has 15 residues. V was shortened by 3 bases and J by 2 bases, with 10 bases between the two germline ends. CDR3 nucleotides: TGTGCCAGCAGTTTTTCGGGGGGCAACACCGGGGAGCTGTTTTTT. It yields the protein CASSFSGGNTGELFF.

This clonotype was observed at least ten times. The chain is built from TRBV5-1 and TRBJ2-5, with a possible D match to TRBD2 (5 bases). The germline V and J ends were trimmed by 3 bases and 3 bases, with 15 bases remaining between them. CDR3 length equals 15 residues. Germline assignment: CDR1 SGHRS and CDR2 YFSETQ. CDR3 coding DNA: TGCGCCAGCAGCTCCCCGGGGTCCGGGGAAGAGACCCAGTACTTC. This gives the protein CASSSPGSGEETQYF.

The sample holds many counts of this clonotype. The chain is built from TRBV28 and TRBJ2-3; D uncertain. The CDR3 contains 15 residues. Trimming took off 2 bases at V and 2 bases at J, with 11 bases between the two ends. Germline V lookup: CDR1 MDHEN, CDR2 SYDVKM. CDR3 nucleotides: TGTGCCAGCAGTTTACAGCCCTTACCCACAGATACGCAGTATTTT. It is translated as CASSLQPLPTDTQYF.

There are many counts of this clonotype. The genes are TRBV20-1 and TRBJ2-7; 7 nucleotides agree with TRBD1. Germline V CDR1 and CDR2: DFQATT, SNEGSKA (reference sequence). The CDR3 is 12 residues long. The chain's CDR3 is CRTGTELYEQYF. The CDR3 DNA is TGCAGGACCGGGACAGAACTCTACGAGCAGTACTTC.

This rearrangement joins TRBV5-1 to TRBJ2-3, with TRBD2 matching 11 bases. This CDR3 region has 14 residues. Germline CDR1 is SGHRS and CDR2 is YFSETQ. V trimming: 4 bases; J trimming: 6 bases; junction bases outside the gene matches: 4. CDR3 coding DNA: TGCGCCAGCAGCCCTAGACTAGCGGGGGATACGCAGTATTTT. Amino acids: CASSPRLAGDTQYF.